These 15 T cell receptor beta chains came from one sample sequenced in a study of cytomegalovirus exposure and HLA in healthy donors. 60 Vbeta and 13 Jbeta primers were used in PCR. TCRdb's copy holds only in-frame clones and misses some; the assay was immunoSEQ multiplex PCR. This sample has 100,000 to 150,000 clones, with about 74% found just once. The sequenced sample consisted of PBMCs. The receptors were sampled from a woman aged 50 to 60 in good health and CMV-seropositive.

The V call is TRBV28, the J call TRBJ2-3, with D possibly TRBD1 on 5 matching bases. This CDR3 has 14 amino acids. CDR1 and CDR2 (germline): MDHEN, SYDVKM. Deletions cut 7 bases from V and 7 bases from J, with 18 bases between. For the CDR3, the DNA is TGTGCCAGCACCAAGACAGACGACACGAATACGCAGTATTTT. Translation: CASTKTDDTNTQYF.

J is TRBJ2-6 and V is TRBV5-1, with D maybe TRBD2 (5 bases). The germline V gene encodes CDR1 SGHRS and CDR2 YFSETQ. V lost 0 bases and J lost 0, with 10 bases in between. There are 17 residues in the CDR3. The CDR3 spells CASSLDGIRSGANVLTF. The CDR3 DNA is TGCGCCAGCAGCTTGGACGGGATACGCTCTGGGGCCAACGTCCTGACTTTC.

The chain has TRBV5-6 and TRBJ1-3; D is uncertain. Germline CDR1 SGHDT, CDR2 YYEEEE. The CDR3 extends over 13 amino acids. Deletions cut 4 bases from V and 3 bases from J, with 8 bases between. This chain's CDR3 is CASSPTGGNTIYF. In DNA, the CDR3 is TGTGCCAGCAGCCCGACGGGTGGAAACACCATATATTTT.

This sequence joins TRBV4-1 and TRBJ1-1; no clear D. Germline V CDR1 and CDR2: MGHRA, YSYEKL. This CDR3 comprises 13 residues. Trimming stripped 1 base from V and 4 bases from J, with 7 bases between. The CDR3 DNA reads TGCGCCAGCAGCCAAGTAGTACTCACTGAAGCTTTCTTT. It specifies CASSQVVLTEAFF.

This clone was recorded once. The chain couples TRBV27 to TRBJ1-4; 7 bases map to TRBD1. The length of the CDR3 is 14 residues. Trimming at V came to 5 bases and at J to 9 bases, leaving 9 bases not matched to a gene. In germline, CDR1 is MNHEY, CDR2 SMNVEV (reference sequence). The CDR3 region has the DNA TGTGCCAGCAGTCTGACAGGGCAGAGGCAAAAACTGTTTTTT. It is translated as CASSLTGQRQKLFF.

The chain recombines TRBV5-1 with TRBJ2-7, with TRBD2 matching 8 bases. The germline V gene has CDR1 SGHRS and CDR2 YFSETQ. This CDR3 region has 15 residues. Losses at the gene ends were 4 bases for V and 2 bases for J; bases not matched to a gene: 8. The CDR3 DNA sequence: TGCGCCAGCAGCCGGTTAGCGGGGACCACCTACGAGCAGTACTTC. It yields the protein CASSRLAGTTYEQYF.

This clone is a singleton in its sample. This chain joins TRBV10-2 and TRBJ2-7; weak D call: TRBD2 (5 bases). Trimming shortened V by 3 bases and J by 9 bases, and 12 bases separated the two germline ends. The CDR3 extends over 12 amino acids. The V gene's germline CDR1 is WSHSY and CDR2 SAAADI. The CDR3 DNA is TGCGCCAGCAGTGAAGGCCCCGGAGGGCAGTACTTC. This codes for CASSEGPGGQYF.

Points on this clone: Other DNA variants within this sample encode the same CDR3. The rearrangement uses TRBV7-2 and TRBJ1-3, with 7 bases matching TRBD1. The germline V gene has CDR1 SGHTA and CDR2 FQGNSA. The CDR3 covers 13 residues. Germline trimming cut 5 bases from V and 4 bases from J; bases unmatched to any gene: 2. CDR3 sequence (DNA): TGTGCCAGCAGCCCGACAGGGGGAAACACCATATATTTT. Its protein product is CASSPTGGNTIYF.

The genes are TRBV18 and TRBJ1-6; D perhaps matches TRBD1 (5 bases). With 2 bases removed from V and 10 bases from J, the gap between germline ends came to 12 bases. Germline V gives CDR1 KGHSH, CDR2 LQKENI. The length of the CDR3 is 14 residues. The CDR3 sequence is CASSPGGRGSPLHF. The CDR3 nucleotides read TGTGCCAGCTCACCAGGCGGCCGGGGGTCACCCCTCCACTTT.

The chain is built from TRBV11-2 and TRBJ2-7; possibly TRBD2 for D (6 bases). Germline CDR1 is SGHAT and CDR2 is FQNNGV. V was shortened by 6 bases and J by 0 bases, with 15 bases between the two germline ends. This CDR3 spans 15 amino acids. The CDR3 DNA sequence: TGTGCCAGCAGTGTAGGGACTTGGAGCTCCTACGAGCAGTACTTC. Translation gives CASSVGTWSSYEQYF. The full variable domain, completed using reference TRBV11-2 and TRBJ2-7, is EAGVAQSPRYKIIEKRQSVAFWCNPISGHATLYWYQQILGQGPKLLIQFQNNGVVDDSQLPKDRFSAERLKGVDSTLKIQPAKLEDSAVYLCASSVGTWSSYEQYFGPGTRLTVT.

Remarks on this clone: A junction boundary mismatches the germline segment, possibly from a read error. The chain is built from TRBV7-9 and TRBJ2-7; the match to TRBD2 covers 9 bases. The CDR3 loop spans 16 amino acids. Germline V gene data show CDR1 as SEHNR and CDR2 as FQNEAQ (reference sequence). As DNA, the CDR3 is TGTTCCAGCAGCCAAGGGAGCGGGGGGCGATCCTACGAGCAGTACTTC. This encodes CSSSQGSGGRSYEQYF.

This chain joins TRBV28 and TRBJ1-3, with D possibly being TRBD1 (6 bases). Germline V gene sequence: CDR1 MDHEN, CDR2 SYDVKM. The CDR3 spans 14 residues. Trimming removed 10 bases from V and 2 bases from J, with 15 bases in between. DNA for the CDR3: TGTGCCACCCTAGGGGGGGGGACTGGAAACACCATATATTTT. Its protein product is CATLGGGTGNTIYF. The full variable domain, its missing parts supplied by reference TRBV28 and TRBJ1-3, is DVKVTQSSRYLVKRTGEKVFLECVQDMDHENMFWYRQDPGLGLRLIYFSYDVKMKEKGDIPEGYSVSREKKERFSLILESASTNQTSMYLCATLGGGTGNTIYFGEGSWLTVV.

The V and J genes are TRBV5-8 and TRBJ2-1, with a weak D call TRBD1 (6 bases). The V end was cut by 5 bases, the J end by 3 bases, with 15 bases between. CDR1 is SGHTS and CDR2 is YDEGEE in the germline V gene. The CDR3 is 15 amino acids. CDR3 sequence reads: CASRTGHGIYNEQFF. Written as DNA, the CDR3 is TGTGCCAGCAGGACAGGCCATGGCATCTACAATGAGCAGTTCTTC.

V and J are TRBV2 and TRBJ2-3; 14 positions agree with TRBD2. From germline, CDR1 is SNHLY and CDR2 FYNNEI. J lost 5 bases, V lost 6 bases, and 19 bases had no gene match. The CDR3 sequence is 20 residues long. CDR3 bases: TGTGCCAGCAGACACACATCCGGGACTAGCGGGGGTTATCTAGTAGATACGCAGTATTTT. Protein sequence: CASRHTSGTSGGYLVDTQYF. The complete variable domain, with remaining parts taken from reference TRBV2 and TRBJ2-3, reads EPEVTQTPSHQVTQMGQEVILRCVPISNHLYFYWYRQILGQKVEFLVSFYNNEISEKSEIFDDQFSVERPDGSNFTLKIRSTKLEDSAMYFCASRHTSGTSGGYLVDTQYFGPGTRLTVL.

The CDR3 bases are TGCAGCGTTACGTGGGGGGTTACTACCGGGGAGCTGTTTTTT. Protein sequence: CSVTWGVTTGELFF. The rearrangement links TRBV29-1 to TRBJ2-2, with a tentative D call TRBD2 (6 bases). CDR1 SQVTM and CDR2 ANQGSEA come from the germline V gene. Trimming shortened V by 5 bases and J by 5 bases, and 15 bases separated the two germline ends. The CDR3 totals 14 residues.